This T cell receptor (beta chain) emerged from a study of shared clonotypes between healthy human individuals. Data came from immunoSEQ multiplex PCR; TCRdb stores just in-frame clones and leaves some out. This sample has over 2 million clones, with less than 95% found just once. Donors had no recently reported acute infections or vaccinations and were HIV-negative. The sample comprised naive CD4+ T cells from PBMCs. Regarding subset: CD45RA+ positively selected. This clonotype was sampled from a man between 18 and 29 years old in good health. Some clones in this sample may be carry-over from other donors' samples.

For the CDR3, the DNA is TGTGCCAGCAGCTTAAGTGTGGCAGTGCCCTACTATGAAGCTTTCTTT. It encodes CASSLSVAVPYYEAFF. V usage is TRBV7-9 and J usage is TRBJ1-1; D gene ambiguous. The CDR3 extends over 16 amino acids. Germline V gene data show CDR1 as SEHNR and CDR2 as FQNEAQ (reference sequence). The V gene lost 2 bases and the J gene lost 7 bases, with 20 bases spanning the gap.